The 17 T cell receptor beta chains in this list originate from one sample, sequenced in a study of T cell responses to AZD1222 COVID-19 vaccine. The repertoire was sequenced with immunoSEQ multiplex PCR; TCRdb's copy has only in-frame clones and lacks some. This sample carries about 100,000 clones, around nine tenths of them seen once, and the ten largest clones take around 15%. The sample consisted of peripheral blood, taken on day 0 of AZD1222 vaccination. These receptors came from an adult in good health.

V is TRBV6-2 or TRBV6-3 and J is TRBJ2-7, with D possibly being TRBD2 (6 bases). Germline CDR1 MNHEY, CDR2 SVGEGT. CDR3 length: 16 amino acids. V lost 2 bases to trimming and J lost 4 bases, with 18 bases between them. The CDR3 loop is CASSYGRGFSGYEQYF. The DNA for the CDR3 is TGTGCCAGCAGTTACGGTCGGGGGTTCTCGGGTTACGAGCAGTACTTC.

The V gene is TRBV6-2 or TRBV6-3, the J gene TRBJ2-7; unclear D gene. The germline gives CDR1 MNHEY, CDR2 SVGEGT. This CDR3 spans 15 amino acids. Deletions cut 2 bases from V and 0 bases from J, with 11 bases between. Here the CDR3 reads CASSYGYQSSYEQYF. DNA of the CDR3: TGTGCCAGCAGTTACGGTTACCAGAGCTCCTACGAGCAGTACTTC.

The J gene is TRBJ2-7, the V gene TRBV11-3; no firm D call. V lost 0 bases and J 9 bases, leaving 9 bases between the germline ends. This CDR3 has 12 amino acids. CDR1 and CDR2 from the germline V gene are SGHNT and YENEEA. The CDR3 nucleotides read TGTGCCAGCAGCTTAGACCCCCGAGGGCAGTACTTC. This encodes CASSLDPRGQYF.

The V call is TRBV5-1, the J call TRBJ1-2; TRBD1 matches 8 bases. The trim removed 2 bases at V and 7 bases at J, leaving 13 bases unmatched. This CDR3 has 16 residues. Germline V gene sequence: CDR1 SGHRS, CDR2 YFSETQ. The CDR3 loop is CASSLTSGGGMVGYTF. CDR3 DNA: TGCGCCAGCAGCTTAACCTCAGGGGGCGGAATGGTTGGCTACACCTTC.

The chain combines TRBV25-1 with TRBJ2-3; the D is unclear. This CDR3 region has 11 residues. The V end lost 7 bases, the J end lost 4 bases, and 6 bases lay between the germline ends. From germline, CDR1 is MGHDK and CDR2 SYGVNS. The chain's CDR3 is CASTVADTQYF. Here the CDR3 DNA reads TGTGCCAGCACAGTTGCAGATACGCAGTATTTT. The variable domain in full, completed from reference TRBV25-1 and TRBJ2-3, reads EADIYQTPRYLVIGTGKKITLECSQTMGHDKMYWYQQDPGMELHLIHYSYGVNSTEKGDLSSESTVSRIRTEHFPLTLESARPSHTSQYLCASTVADTQYFGPGTRLTVL.

This chain joins TRBV6-5 and TRBJ1-5; D not resolved. Trimming took off 1 base at V and 0 bases at J, with 1 base between the two ends. The V gene's germline CDR1 is MNHEY and CDR2 SVGAGI. The CDR3 is 13 amino acids. The CDR3 DNA reads TGTGCCAGCAGTTACTATAGCAATCAGCCCCAGCATTTT. It specifies CASSYYSNQPQHF.

This clone was counted only a few times. This chain connects TRBV7-9 to TRBJ2-7; a weak D match, TRBD2 (6 bases). V was cut by 5 bases and J by 5 bases, with 16 bases left in between. Germline V lookup: CDR1 SEHNR, CDR2 FQNEAQ (reference sequence). The CDR3 totals 14 residues. The DNA for the CDR3 is TGTGCCAGCAGCCGATCCGGGACTTCTCACGAGCAGTACTTC. Encoded protein: CASSRSGTSHEQYF. Looking up the rest from reference TRBV7-9 and TRBJ2-7 gives the full variable domain: DTGVSQNPRHKITKRGQNVTFRCDPISEHNRLYWYRQTLGQGPEFLTYFQNEAQLEKSRLLSDRFSAERPKGSFSTLEIQRTEQGDSAMYLCASSRSGTSHEQYFGPGTRLTVT.

This rearrangement joins TRBV7-9 to TRBJ1-2; unclear D gene. The CDR3 runs 14 residues. V was clipped by 5 bases and J by 6 bases, with 16 bases between them. Looked up from germline, CDR1 is SEHNR and CDR2 is FQNEAQ (reference sequence). The CDR3: CASSQSRLQNGYTF. CDR3 DNA sequence: TGTGCCAGCAGCCAGTCCAGATTACAAAATGGCTACACCTTC.

This chain links TRBV3-1 (or the pseudogene TRBV3-2) with TRBJ1-1, with 7 bases lining up with TRBD1. V lost 4 bases to trimming and J lost 1 base; unmatched junction nucleotides: 3. Looked up from germline, CDR1 is LGHDT and CDR2 is YNNKEL (reference sequence). The CDR3 is 14 residues long. For the CDR3, the DNA is TGTGCCAGCAGCCCAAGGGACAGGAACACTGAAGCTTTCTTT. The encoded protein is CASSPRDRNTEAFF.

This clone was seen more than once but under ten times. This chain uses TRBV13 with TRBJ2-7, with a possible D match to TRBD2 (6 bases). CDR1 is PRHDT and CDR2 is FYEKMQ in the germline V gene (reference sequence). The CDR3 extends over 18 amino acids. Deletions cut 3 bases from V and 5 bases from J, with 26 bases between. The CDR3 spells CASSLAILLETGAHEQYF. As DNA, the CDR3 is TGTGCCAGCAGCTTGGCTATACTCCTGGAAACGGGAGCCCACGAGCAGTACTTC.

CDR3 DNA sequence: TGTGCCAGCAGTGTATTTGGGACTAGCGGGAGGGTAGTAGATACGCAGTATTTT. This gives the protein CASSVFGTSGRVVDTQYF. The chain joins TRBV27 to TRBJ2-3; 16 nucleotides match TRBD2. V trimming: 5 bases; J trimming: 5 bases; junction bases outside the gene matches: 10. Looked up from germline, CDR1 is MNHEY and CDR2 is SMNVEV (reference sequence). The CDR3 contains 18 residues.

V gene TRBV19 combines with J gene TRBJ2-6, with D perhaps given as TRBD1 or TRBD2 (5 bases each). From germline, CDR1 is LNHDA and CDR2 SQIVND (reference sequence). This CDR3 has 14 amino acids. The germline V and J ends were trimmed by 6 bases and 3 bases, with 9 bases remaining between them. DNA for the CDR3: TGTGCCAGTAGAGCTGGGGGTGGGGCCAACGTCCTGACTTTC. It codes for CASRAGGGANVLTF.

This clone showed up just a few times. The V and J genes are TRBV12-5 and TRBJ2-7, with 9 positions matching TRBD1. Trimming took 7 bases from V and 3 from J; bases not matched to a gene: 4. CDR1 is LGHNT, CDR2 FRNRAP, per germline. The CDR3 sequence is 13 residues long. The CDR3 is CASAWDRVYEQYF. CDR3 sequence (DNA): TGTGCTAGTGCCTGGGACAGGGTCTACGAGCAGTACTTC.

The rearrangement joins TRBV10-3 to TRBJ1-4, with 7 bases aligning to TRBD1. V gave up 10 bases and J gave up 3 bases; unmatched junction bases: 8. Germline CDR1 and CDR2: ENHRY and SYGVKD. The CDR3 runs to 14 residues. CDR3 DNA: TGTGCCACCCAAGCCGGGACAGCTAATGAAAAACTGTTTTTT. Translation gives CATQAGTANEKLFF.

A note on this clone: At one boundary the junction diverges from the germline segment, which might be a read error. The J gene is TRBJ1-1, the V gene TRBV29-1; TRBD1 matches at 7 bases. The CDR3 length is 13 residues. Germline CDR1 is SQVTM and CDR2 is ANQGSEA. This chain's CDR3 is CSAEGQVNTEAFF. In nucleotides, the CDR3 is TGCAGCGCTGAAGGACAGGTCAACACTGAAGCTTTCTTT.

V is TRBV11-1 and J is TRBJ2-7; D gene ambiguous. The germline V gene has CDR1 SGHAT and CDR2 FQDESV (reference sequence). The CDR3 covers 11 residues. V lost 3 bases to trimming and J lost 5 bases, with 5 bases between them. The CDR3, as DNA: TGTGCCAGCAGCTTGTCCGACGAGCAGTACTTC. This encodes CASSLSDEQYF.

The chain recombines TRBV5-5 with TRBJ2-1, with D possibly being TRBD2 (5 bases). The length of the CDR3 is 14 residues. Germline CDR1 and CDR2: SGHKS and YYEKEE (reference sequence). Trimming took off 2 bases at V and 10 bases at J, with 16 bases between the two ends. CDR3 in DNA: TGTGCCAGCAGCTTTCAGAGGGCTGGAGAAGAGCAGTTCTTC. Translation gives CASSFQRAGEEQFF.